This TCR beta chain was captured in a study of post-analysis software for immune sequencing data. The library was made from cDNA and included unique molecular identifiers. TCRdb analysed the PCR reads with MiXCR anew, one entry per CDR3 protein. This sample carries hundreds of thousands of distinct CDR3 sequences, less than 35% of them seen once, and the ten largest clones take more than 0.55%. Sequencing was performed on blood. The receptor's source is a girl under 18 with multiple sclerosis.

CDR3 bases: TGCAGTGCCCGAGGGGAGGCGGGGACCTACGAGCAGTACTTC. Translation: CSARGEAGTYEQYF. The gene calls are TRBV20-1 and TRBJ2-7; D possibly corresponds to TRBD2 (6 bases). The V end was cut by 6 bases, the J end by 2 bases, with 17 bases between. This CDR3 contains 14 residues. Germline V gives CDR1 DFQATT, CDR2 SNEGSKA (reference sequence).